This is a list of T cell receptor beta chains from one sample in a study of T-cell reconstitution after alpha-beta-depleted transplantation in children. MiXCR, applied by TCRdb to the PCR reads, yields one record per CDR3 protein. The data contain 150,000 to 250,000 distinct CDR3 sequences, more than 14% of them singletons. Material: PBMCs from the stem cell graft donor, obtained from the stem cell graft. These TCRs come from a human donor who donated a stem cell graft to a child with acute lymphoblastic leukemia. Each CDR3 is given with its conserved first and last residue. A D gene is named only where the DNA matches it firmly. Size is omitted from some rows. Given values are once, few, many or a class for expanded clones.

j_call,cdr3_length,d_call,clone_size,v_call,cdr3_aa,cdr3_nt
TRBJ1-5,13,TRBD1,many,TRBV6-1,CASSRQGLQPQHF,TGTGCCAGCAGTAGACAGGGACTACAGCCCCAGCATTTT
TRBJ1-1,13,.,many,TRBV5-1,CATQMDQNTEAFF,TGCGCCACCCAGATGGACCAGAACACTGAAGCTTTCTTT
TRBJ2-1,12,.,many,TRBV11-2,CASSLDGAGQFF,TGTGCCAGCAGCTTAGATGGGGCGGGACAGTTCTTC
TRBJ2-1,21,TRBD2,.,TRBV28,CASSSLYRDRGLLAGYNEQFF,TGTGCCAGCAGTTCACTCTACCGGGACAGAGGACTGCTAGCGGGGTACAATGAGCAGTTCTTC
TRBJ1-2,12,.,few,TRBV20-1,CSAQGTNYGYTF,TGCAGTGCTCAGGGAACTAACTATGGCTACACCTTC
TRBJ2-7,16,TRBD2,.,TRBV6-5,CASSYSIISGSYEQYF,TGTGCCAGCAGTTACTCGATTATTAGCGGGAGCTACGAGCAGTACTTC
TRBJ2-2,14,.,many,TRBV13,CASSLGRYTGELFF,TGTGCCAGCAGCTTGGGACGGTACACCGGGGAGCTGTTTTTT
TRBJ1-2,13,.,.,TRBV7-9,CASSLYPRDGYTF,TGTGCCAGCAGCTTATATCCCAGGGATGGCTACACCTTC
TRBJ2-1,20,TRBD2,.,TRBV19,CASSIRTSGRLVESYNEQFF,TGTGCCAGTAGTATCCGGACTAGCGGCCGACTCGTAGAATCCTACAATGAGCAGTTCTTC
TRBJ1-1,17,TRBD1,.,TRBV11-2,CASSLEKRQGINTEAFF,TGTGCCAGCAGCTTAGAAAAGAGACAGGGCATTAACACTGAAGCTTTCTTT
TRBJ1-1,15,.,many,TRBV7-9,CASSQPMGARTEAFF,TGTGCCAGCAGCCAACCCATGGGGGCGCGGACTGAAGCTTTCTTT
TRBJ1-2,18,TRBD1,many,TRBV12-3/TRBV12-4,CASSFRAGQGAGNYGYTF,TGTGCCAGCAGTTTCAGGGCGGGACAGGGGGCCGGTAACTATGGCTACACCTTC
TRBJ2-5,16,.,few,TRBV10-3,CAISESVHRVKETQYF,TGTGCCATCAGTGAGTCGGTGCACAGGGTAAAAGAGACCCAGTACTTC
TRBJ1-1,15,TRBD1,many,TRBV10-3,CAISERQGTNTEAFF,TGTGCCATCAGTGAGAGACAGGGGACGAACACTGAAGCTTTCTTT
TRBJ1-2,13,.,few,TRBV2,CASSEQRRDGYTF,TGTGCCAGCAGTGAGCAGAGGAGAGATGGCTACACCTTC
TRBJ2-1,15,.,many,TRBV7-8,CASSLVRAGSNEQFF,TGTGCCAGCAGCTTAGTTAGGGCAGGGAGCAATGAGCAGTTCTTC
TRBJ2-1,17,TRBD2,many,TRBV20-1,CSARDSRTSGAVNEQFF,TGCAGTGCTAGAGATTCTAGGACTAGCGGAGCCGTCAATGAGCAGTTCTTC
TRBJ2-1,15,.,many,TRBV6-5,CASSFNIGSDNEQFF,TGTGCCAGCAGTTTCAACATCGGGAGTGACAATGAGCAGTTCTTC
TRBJ1-4,12,.,.,TRBV12-3/TRBV12-4,CASRRQNEKLFF,TGTGCCAGCAGGAGGCAGAATGAAAAACTGTTTTTT
TRBJ1-1,13,.,many,TRBV5-5,CASSLGSQTEAFF,TGTGCCAGCAGCTTGGGGAGTCAGACTGAAGCTTTCTTT
TRBJ1-6,16,.,.,TRBV7-2,CASSLGPPGDNSPLHF,TGTGCCAGCAGCTTAGGGCCGCCGGGGGATAATTCACCCCTCCACTTT
TRBJ2-3,14,.,many,TRBV5-5,CASSLEQGRDTQYF,TGTGCCAGCAGCTTGGAGCAGGGGAGGGATACGCAGTATTTT
TRBJ2-1,14,.,many,TRBV5-1,CASAEGDFNNEQFF,TGCGCCAGCGCTGAGGGGGACTTCAACAATGAGCAGTTCTTC
TRBJ2-1,14,TRBD2,few,TRBV20-1,CSARSGSPYNEQFF,TGCAGTGCTAGAAGCGGGAGCCCGTACAATGAGCAGTTCTTC
TRBJ2-2,16,TRBD1,many,TRBV30,CAWSDDRGKDTGELFF,TGTGCCTGGAGTGACGACAGGGGAAAGGACACCGGGGAGCTGTTTTTT
TRBJ2-7,13,.,.,TRBV9,CASSVGTVSEQYF,TGTGCCAGCAGCGTCGGGACGGTCTCCGAGCAGTACTTC
TRBJ1-5,14,.,many,TRBV12-3/TRBV12-4,CASSLFYSNQPQHF,TGTGCCAGCAGTTTATTTTACAGCAATCAGCCCCAGCATTTT
TRBJ1-6,16,.,many,TRBV19,CASRAPRGETNSPLHF,TGTGCCAGTAGGGCCCCTCGGGGGGAGACCAATTCACCCCTCCACTTT